These T cell receptor beta chains were read from a single sample in a study of OX40 agonist ivuxolimab in advanced cancers. Sequenced by immunoSEQ multiplex PCR; TCRdb stores in-frame clones only, minus some. The sample holds fewer than 55,000 clones, around 81% seen once. Sequenced material: CD4+ or CD8+ T cells sorted from blood, taken in a trial of the OX40 agonist ivuxolimab. These receptors all stem from an adult with an advanced solid tumor such as melanoma, head and neck, liver or kidney cancer. Both conserved end residues are part of each CDR3. Fields, in order: J gene, D gene, V gene, clone size, CDR3 DNA, CDR3 protein. A D gene is named only where the DNA matches it firmly. A clone size is listed for some rows: how often the clone was seen (once, few, many), or a class if it is expanded.

j_call: TRBJ2-6; d_call: -; v_call: TRBV2; clone_size: -; cdr3_nt: TGTGCCAGCAGTGGCGACAGAAGCTCTGGGGCCAACGTCCTGACTTTC; cdr3_aa: CASSGDRSSGANVLTF
j_call: TRBJ2-7; d_call: -; v_call: TRBV27; clone_size: -; cdr3_nt: TGTGCCAGCAGGGCCCCGGGGGAAGCCTACGAGCAGTACTTC; cdr3_aa: CASRAPGEAYEQYF
j_call: TRBJ1-5; d_call: -; v_call: TRBV9; clone_size: -; cdr3_nt: TGTGCCAGCAGCGTAGGGTCAGACAATCAGCCCCAGCATTTT; cdr3_aa: CASSVGSDNQPQHF
j_call: TRBJ1-1; d_call: TRBD1; v_call: TRBV27; clone_size: -; cdr3_nt: TGTGCCAGCAGTTTCGGGACAGGTCCTAACACTGAAGCTTTCTTT; cdr3_aa: CASSFGTGPNTEAFF
j_call: TRBJ1-5; d_call: -; v_call: TRBV28; clone_size: -; cdr3_nt: TGTGCCAGCATCCCTCGGGACACCCTTCTGAATAGCAATCAGCCCCAGCATTTT; cdr3_aa: CASIPRDTLLNSNQPQHF
j_call: TRBJ1-5; d_call: -; v_call: TRBV19; clone_size: few; cdr3_nt: TGTGCCAGTAGTATTGAAGATCAGCCCCAGCATTTT; cdr3_aa: CASSIEDQPQHF
j_call: TRBJ1-5; d_call: -; v_call: TRBV7-9; clone_size: -; cdr3_nt: TGTGCCAGCAGCTTAGCGGGAGGATTCAATCAGCCCCAGCATTTT; cdr3_aa: CASSLAGGFNQPQHF
j_call: TRBJ2-1; d_call: -; v_call: TRBV28; clone_size: -; cdr3_nt: TGTGCCAGCAGCCCCGGGGAGCAAGAGGACAATGAGCAGTTCTTC; cdr3_aa: CASSPGEQEDNEQFF
j_call: TRBJ1-1; d_call: -; v_call: TRBV5-5; clone_size: -; cdr3_nt: TGTGCCAGCAGCTTGGTTCGAGGGGACACTGAAGCTTTCTTT; cdr3_aa: CASSLVRGDTEAFF
j_call: TRBJ2-7; d_call: TRBD2; v_call: TRBV14; clone_size: -; cdr3_nt: TGTGCCAGCAGCCTGGGACTACCCTCCGAGCAGTACTTC; cdr3_aa: CASSLGLPSEQYF
j_call: TRBJ1-4; d_call: TRBD1; v_call: TRBV7-9; clone_size: -; cdr3_nt: TGTGCCAGCAGCTTAGGGACAGGGGATGGAGAAAAACTGTTTTTT; cdr3_aa: CASSLGTGDGEKLFF
j_call: TRBJ2-1; d_call: -; v_call: TRBV11-2; clone_size: -; cdr3_nt: TGTGCCAGCAGCTTATTATTAGGAGACAATGAGCAGTTCTTC; cdr3_aa: CASSLLLGDNEQFF
j_call: TRBJ2-7; d_call: TRBD2; v_call: TRBV28; clone_size: few; cdr3_nt: TGTGCCAGCAGTTTTCGACTAGCGGGCACCTACGAGCAGTACTTC; cdr3_aa: CASSFRLAGTYEQYF
j_call: TRBJ2-7; d_call: TRBD2; v_call: TRBV9; clone_size: -; cdr3_nt: TGTGCCAGCAGCCCGCGGGGGGCCACCTACGAGCAGTACTTC; cdr3_aa: CASSPRGATYEQYF
j_call: TRBJ1-1; d_call: TRBD1; v_call: TRBV28; clone_size: -; cdr3_nt: TGTGCCAGCAGTAATGACAGGGTTCTAGGGGGGCACACTGAAGCTTTCTTT; cdr3_aa: CASSNDRVLGGHTEAFF